These T cell receptor beta chains were read from a single sample in a study of response to subunit inactivated influenza vaccine. In TCRdb, the RT-PCR reads were re-called with MiXCR into one record per CDR3 protein. Among hundreds of thousands of distinct CDR3 sequences listed, 13% to 15% were seen once. The sample consisted of PBMCs from blood, taken around 15 days before vaccination. These TCRs come from a man aged 50 to 59 who received an inactivated influenza vaccine. Both conserved end residues are part of each CDR3. D genes are given only for firm matches. Clone size appears in some rows only: once, few, many, or a class for an expanded clone.

>-|few|TRBJ2-1|TRBV24-1
CATSGGRGTEQFF
>TRBD1|many|TRBJ1-5|TRBV3-1
CASSPTGGRQPQHF
>TRBD1|many|TRBJ1-2|TRBV29-1
CSVVGRGLIGYTF
>TRBD2|-|TRBJ2-5|TRBV4-3
CASSQEFGGRGETQYF
>-|few|TRBJ1-5|TRBV20-1
CSARERAGQPQHF
>-|many|TRBJ1-3|TRBV10-3
CAISESTPGIGNTIYF
>-|many|TRBJ1-5|TRBV7-9
CASSSSVGQPQHF
>TRBD2|-|TRBJ2-5|TRBV11-2
CASSLGLAVASETQYF
>-|few|TRBJ2-7|TRBV7-2
CASSLGPPGTYEQYF
>TRBD1|many|TRBJ2-7|TRBV6-2/TRBV6-3
CASSYSTLTGDYEQYF
>-|once|TRBJ2-7|TRBV20-1
CSASRGLYEQYF
>-|few|TRBJ2-2|TRBV10-3
CAISESTQGTGELFF
>-|few|TRBJ1-5|TRBV20-1
CSAEGRAFNQPQHF
>TRBD1|-|TRBJ2-7|TRBV12-3/TRBV12-4
CASRGQSSYEQYF
>-|-|TRBJ2-3|TRBV24-1
CATNTAGGDTQYF
>-|few|TRBJ1-1|TRBV2
CASSVTVQAFF
>TRBD1|few|TRBJ2-7|TRBV5-1
CASSNWDRGNYEQYF
>TRBD2|few|TRBJ2-3|TRBV14
CASSQEFREADTQYF
>-|many|TRBJ2-7|TRBV20-1
CSARAYEQYF
>TRBD2|-|TRBJ2-7|TRBV11-1
CASSDPGLAGPPYEQYF
>-|few|TRBJ2-1|TRBV11-3
CASSSQDEQFF
>-|few|TRBJ2-5|TRBV4-3
CASSHGTGPRETQYF
>-|few|TRBJ2-5|TRBV20-1
CSAPRRGRSKETQYF
>-|-|TRBJ2-3|TRBV7-3
CASSLKGTSTDTQYF
>-|few|TRBJ2-5|TRBV7-6
CASSFLEAETQYF
>TRBD1|few|TRBJ1-2|TRBV10-3
CAISESLRQGDYGYTF
>TRBD1|-|TRBJ1-1|TRBV12-3/TRBV12-4
CASSLKGAAAEAFF
>-|-|TRBJ1-5|TRBV4-2
CASSQDRGAGNQPQHF
>-|few|TRBJ2-7|TRBV20-1
CSARPTTGFSYEQYF
>TRBD2|few|TRBJ2-3|TRBV20-1
CSAEDGTSGPDTQYF
>-|many|TRBJ2-7|TRBV5-8
CASSFKGDLYEQYF
>TRBD2|-|TRBJ2-7|TRBV4-1
CASSHHSGGFYEQYF
>TRBD1|many|TRBJ2-1|TRBV4-2
CASSQAPDRVDEQFF
>-|few|TRBJ1-1|TRBV4-3
CASSQEGPETGEAFF
>-|few|TRBJ2-7|TRBV7-2
CASSFGQYSSYEQYF
>-|many|TRBJ2-1|TRBV7-3
CASSLLVGPNEQFF
>TRBD2|few|TRBJ2-5|TRBV11-2
CASSSPFLAEETQYF
>-|few|TRBJ1-1|TRBV6-5
CASSYSTPGRTMNTEAFF
>TRBD1|few|TRBJ2-7|TRBV4-1
CASSQLLGTDLAYEQYF
>TRBD1|few|TRBJ2-5|TRBV11-2
CASSSAQGIQETQYF
>-|few|TRBJ2-7|TRBV28
CASSLGNHGEQYF
>TRBD2|many|TRBJ2-2|TRBV4-2
CASSPASGRVTGELFF
>-|once|TRBJ2-3|TRBV20-1
CSAETAGTDTQYF
>-|many|TRBJ2-7|TRBV28
CASSVSGMLSYEQYF
>-|few|TRBJ2-5|TRBV28
CASSYRVVETQYF
>-|-|TRBJ2-7|TRBV12-3/TRBV12-4
CASSPSHYDSLQYF
>-|-|TRBJ2-7|TRBV11-2
CASSTISAGNEQYF
>TRBD2|-|TRBJ2-3|TRBV4-3
CASSQVGSGGDTQYF
>-|few|TRBJ2-1|TRBV7-3
CASSPTDLGNEQFF
>TRBD1|few|TRBJ1-2|TRBV6-1
CASSRGPGGLANYGYTF
>TRBD2|-|TRBJ2-5|TRBV5-1
CASQRGKQETQYF
>-|few|TRBJ2-5|TRBV5-1
CASADTRGKETQYF
>-|many|TRBJ2-2|TRBV14
CASSQWYGVGTGELFF
>-|-|TRBJ2-4|TRBV27
CASRNLLHPRDIQYF
>-|many|TRBJ2-2|TRBV5-1
CASSAGTAYQTGELFF
>-|-|TRBJ2-7|TRBV20-1
CSAEGGQTYEQYF
>-|-|TRBJ2-7|TRBV29-1
CSGSDRGYEQYF
>TRBD1|few|TRBJ2-1|TRBV5-6
CASSTGQAPNNEQFF
>-|-|TRBJ2-1|TRBV9
CASSVGGMRTSNEQFF